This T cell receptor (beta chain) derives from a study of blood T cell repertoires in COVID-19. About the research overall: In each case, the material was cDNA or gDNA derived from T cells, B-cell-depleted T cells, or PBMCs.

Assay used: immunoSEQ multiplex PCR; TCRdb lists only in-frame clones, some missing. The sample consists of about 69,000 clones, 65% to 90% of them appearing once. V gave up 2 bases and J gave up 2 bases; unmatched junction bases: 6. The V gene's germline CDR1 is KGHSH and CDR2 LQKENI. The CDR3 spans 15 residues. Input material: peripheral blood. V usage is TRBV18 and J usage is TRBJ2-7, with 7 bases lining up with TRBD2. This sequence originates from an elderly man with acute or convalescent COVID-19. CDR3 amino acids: CASSPKGREAYEQYF. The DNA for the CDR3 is TGTGCCAGCTCACCAAAAGGGAGGGAGGCCTACGAGCAGTACTTC.